The rows below give T cell receptor beta chains drawn from one sample of a study of shared clonotypes between healthy human individuals. Measured with immunoSEQ multiplex PCR; TCRdb has only the in-frame clones, and not every one. This sample has some 2,000,000 clones, with around 96% found just once. Sequenced input: naive CD8+ T cells sorted from blood. All receptors come from a man aged 18-30 years in good health. The CDR3 runs from the conserved cysteine through the conserved F or W. A D gene is named only where the DNA matches it firmly. A clone size is listed for some rows: how often the clone was seen (once, few, many), or a class if it is expanded.

>TRBJ1-6|TRBV4-1|.|few
TGCGCCAGCAGCCGTACGGACGGGTATTCACCCCTCCACTTT
CASSRTDGYSPLHF
>TRBJ2-5|TRBV10-3|.|.
TGTGCCATCAGTGATCGGGGGTTGGAGACCCAGTACTTC
CAISDRGLETQYF
>TRBJ2-1|TRBV7-8|TRBD1|.
TGTGCCAGCAGCTTACCGGGACAGGGGGCGAATGAGCAGTTCTTC
CASSLPGQGANEQFF
>TRBJ1-6|TRBV7-9|.|.
TGTGCCAGCAGTCCAGGCAACAGGGTCGGCATACATTCACCCCTCCACTTT
CASSPGNRVGIHSPLHF
>TRBJ2-5|TRBV10-1|.|.
TGCGCCAGCAGTGACTTAGTGGCCCAAGAGACCCAGTACTTC
CASSDLVAQETQYF
>TRBJ2-7|TRBV27|TRBD1|.
TGTGCCAGCAGCCAGACAGGGGGCGCAAAGGACGAGCAGTACTTC
CASSQTGGAKDEQYF
>TRBJ2-1|TRBV28|TRBD2|.
TGTGCCAGCGGACTAGCGGGGGGTTCCCTGAGCTCCTACAATGAGCAGTTCTTC
CASGLAGGSLSSYNEQFF
>TRBJ2-7|TRBV4-3|.|.
TGCGCCAGCAGCCAAGACCTGTACCTTCCAGGGAAGGAGTACTTC
CASSQDLYLPGKEYF
>TRBJ1-1|TRBV6-5|TRBD1|.
TGTGCCAGCAGTTTATTCAGGGGGGACACTGAAGCTTTCTTT
CASSLFRGDTEAFF
>TRBJ2-4|TRBV7-2|.|.
TGTGCCAGCAGCTTAGTAAATTCCCCAGGACCAGCCAAAAACATTCAGTACTTC
CASSLVNSPGPAKNIQYF
>TRBJ1-1|TRBV4-3|.|.
TGCGCCAGCAGCCAAGTCGGACAAATGAACACTGAAGCTTTCTTT
CASSQVGQMNTEAFF
>TRBJ2-7|TRBV4-1|TRBD1|once
TGCGCCAGCAGCCAAGCGGACAGGGGCTACGAGCAGTACTTC
CASSQADRGYEQYF
>TRBJ2-7|TRBV4-1|TRBD2|.
TGCGCCAGCAGCCTGGGACTAGCGCTTACCTACGAGCAGTACTTC
CASSLGLALTYEQYF
>TRBJ1-5|TRBV27|.|once
TGTGCCAGCAGTTTATCGATGGGAAATCAGCCCCAGCATTTT
CASSLSMGNQPQHF
>TRBJ2-3|TRBV27|TRBD2|.
TGTGCCAGCCGTCTTATAGCGGGAGGGACAGATACGCAGTATTTT
CASRLIAGGTDTQYF
>TRBJ1-1|TRBV6-6|TRBD1|.
TGTGCCAGCAGTTCCGCAGACAGGGGGCTTTGGTTTGGAGCTTTCTTT
CASSSADRGLWFGAFF
>TRBJ2-3|TRBV6-5|.|.
TGTGCCAGCAGTCCGGTCACCAGCACAGATACGCAGTATTTT
CASSPVTSTDTQYF
>TRBJ2-7|TRBV6-5|.|.
TGTGCCAGCAGTTACTCTTCCGCCGCCTCACTCGAGCAGTACTTC
CASSYSSAASLEQYF
>TRBJ1-1|TRBV28|.|.
TGTGCCAGCAGTTTATCAGGGGTAAGCACTGAAGCTTTCTTT
CASSLSGVSTEAFF
>TRBJ1-1|TRBV5-6|TRBD1|.
TGTGCCAGCAGCTGGACAGGGGGGACTGAAGCTTTCTTT
CASSWTGGTEAFF
>TRBJ2-2|TRBV28|TRBD1|.
TGTGCCAGCAGTTTCCGGACAGGCCCGAACACCGGGGAGCTGTTTTTT
CASSFRTGPNTGELFF
>TRBJ1-2|TRBV4-3|.|.
TGCGCCAGCAGCCAAGGCCTAGGGGTCTATGGCTACACCTTC
CASSQGLGVYGYTF
>TRBJ2-1|TRBV6-5|TRBD1|once
TGTGCCAGCAGTTTGACAGGGATCAATGAGCAGTTCTTC
CASSLTGINEQFF
>TRBJ2-1|TRBV6-5|TRBD2|.
TGTGCCAGTGGGACTAGCGGAGCGAATGAGCAGTTCTTC
CASGTSGANEQFF
>TRBJ2-5|TRBV4-1|.|.
TGCGCCAGCAGCCAGACCCTAGGGCTCGGGGGAGAGACCCAGTACTTC
CASSQTLGLGGETQYF
>TRBJ1-1|TRBV9|TRBD1|.
TGTGCCAGCAGCGTAGCTACCGGGACAGGCTTGAACACTGAAGCTTTCTTT
CASSVATGTGLNTEAFF
>TRBJ2-3|TRBV5-4|.|.
TGTGCCAGCAGCTTCTCCCAACAAAGCACAGATACGCAGTATTTT
CASSFSQQSTDTQYF
>TRBJ1-2|TRBV25-1|TRBD1|once
TGTGCCAGCAGTGAATCCTGGGACAGCCATGGCTACACCTTC
CASSESWDSHGYTF
>TRBJ2-7|TRBV4-1|.|.
TGCGCCAGCAGCCAAGATCAAGGGGGAGCCATGATCGCCTACGAGCAGTACTTC
CASSQDQGGAMIAYEQYF
>TRBJ1-2|TRBV5-5|.|.
TGTGCCAGCAGCCTGAACTTGCAATCTAACTATGGCTACACCTTC
CASSLNLQSNYGYTF
>TRBJ1-1|TRBV5-6|.|.
TGTGCCAGCAGCTTGGAAGCAGGGGCTGAAGCTTTCTTT
CASSLEAGAEAFF
>TRBJ2-2|TRBV7-8|TRBD1|.
TGTGCCAGCAGCTTACCCTTTATGGACAGGGTGGGCACCGGGGAGCTGTTTTTT
CASSLPFMDRVGTGELFF
>TRBJ1-2|TRBV9|.|.
TGTGCCAGCAGCGTAGACGGGGACTATGGCTACACCTTC
CASSVDGDYGYTF
>TRBJ2-3|TRBV6-6|.|.
TGTGCCAGCAGTTCAGACAAAGGTCGCGATACGCAGTATTTT
CASSSDKGRDTQYF
>TRBJ2-5|TRBV23-1|.|.
TGCGCCAGCAGTCAATCCGTGGCGCAGGGCGGGCAAGAGACCCAGTACTTC
CASSQSVAQGGQETQYF
>TRBJ1-1|TRBV20-1|.|.
TGCAGTGCTAAGGGCGGGACTGAAGCTTTCTTT
CSAKGGTEAFF
>TRBJ1-3|TRBV30|TRBD1|few
TGCGCCTCCCAGGGGGTTAGAAGAAACACCATATATTTT
CASQGVRRNTIYF
>TRBJ2-7|TRBV7-2|TRBD2|.
TGTGCCAGCAGCTTAGCGGGACTAGCGGGAGGGCCCCGCTCCGAGCAGTACTTC
CASSLAGLAGGPRSEQYF
>TRBJ2-1|TRBV5-4|.|.
TGTGCCAGCAGCCCTGGACAGAGCTCCTACAATGAGCAGTTCTTC
CASSPGQSSYNEQFF
>TRBJ2-2|TRBV4-1|TRBD2|.
TGCGCCAGCAGCCATCCAACTAGCGGGGATCCCACCGGGGAGCTGTTTTTT
CASSHPTSGDPTGELFF
>TRBJ2-1|TRBV25-1|.|.
TGTGCCACCCAGGCATGGGGCGGGGAGAATGAGCAGTTCTTC
CATQAWGGENEQFF
>TRBJ2-7|TRBV7-9|.|.
TGTGCCAGCAGCCTAGGGGTAGCGGAGCGAGACGAGCAGTACTTC
CASSLGVAERDEQYF
>TRBJ2-3|TRBV5-6|.|.
TGTGCCAGCAGCTTGGCATGGGACTCCGATAGCACAGATACGCAGTATTTT
CASSLAWDSDSTDTQYF
>TRBJ2-7|TRBV11-3|.|.
TGTGCCAGCAGCTTAGTGTTAGTTTGTGCCTACGAGCAGTACTTC
CASSLVLVCAYEQYF
>TRBJ2-5|TRBV13|TRBD1|.
TGTGCCAGCAGCTTAAACAGGGGGCCGGAGACCCAGTACTTC
CASSLNRGPETQYF
>TRBJ2-3|TRBV6-5|.|once
TGTGCCAGCAGTTACGATTCAGAGACAGATACGCAGTATTTT
CASSYDSETDTQYF
>TRBJ2-1|TRBV27|.|.
TGTGCCAGCAGCAAGGTCGGGACACCCTACAATGAGCAGTTCTTC
CASSKVGTPYNEQFF
>TRBJ2-1|TRBV7-8|TRBD2|.
TGTGCCAGCAGCTCACGACTAGCGGGGGCCGACTCATACGGCAATGAGCAGTTCTTC
CASSSRLAGADSYGNEQFF
>TRBJ2-1|TRBV11-2|.|.
TGTGCCAGCAGCCGTCTGGAGAGCTCCTACAATGAGCAGTTCTTC
CASSRLESSYNEQFF
>TRBJ1-3|TRBV7-9|.|.
TGTGCCAGCATTTTAGAGGGGACTGGAAACACCATATATTTT
CASILEGTGNTIYF
>TRBJ2-6|TRBV5-1|TRBD1|.
TGCGCCAGCAGCCCAGGGACAGCTAGCTCTGGGGCCAACGTCCTGACTTTC
CASSPGTASSGANVLTF
>TRBJ1-1|TRBV7-9|.|.
TGTGCCAGCAGCTCAGAGGGACAGAACACTGAAGCTTTCTTT
CASSSEGQNTEAFF
>TRBJ1-4|TRBV6-6|.|.
TGTGCCAGCAGCGAGAGACAGGTTAATGAAAAACTGTTTTTT
CASSERQVNEKLFF